The 6 T cell receptor beta chains reported below all come from one sample, sequenced in a study of CD8 T cells in ankylosing spondylitis. Study-level findings and limits: Characteristic, it appeared, of ankylosing spondylitis blood was a TCR beta motif of eight highly homologous variants.

MiXCR, applied by TCRdb to the 5' RACE reads, yields one record per CDR3 protein. The data show more than 400,000 distinct CDR3 sequences, with roughly 5% seen just once and under 4.5% held by the top ten. No antigen has been assigned to these receptors. Sequencing was done on a sample of blood, either unsorted or a sorted T cell fraction (not recorded which). The receptor source for this set is a male donor with ankylosing spondylitis.

Worth noting for this clonotype: A much larger clone lies a single base off, so this may be a read error. V is TRBV4-3 and J is TRBJ2-2, with D maybe TRBD2 (5 bases). There are 17 residues in the CDR3. The germline V gene has CDR1 LGHNA and CDR2 YSLEER. CDR3 coding DNA: TGCGCCAGCAGCCAAGAGCGGGTCGGCGCGAACACCGGGCAGCTGTTTTTT. This codes for CASSQERVGANTGQLFF.

This clonotype was seen only a few times. The V gene is TRBV5-1, the J gene TRBJ2-5; tentatively, D is TRBD1 or TRBD2 (5 bases each). CDR1 and CDR2 (germline): SGHRS, YFSETQ. The CDR3 consists of 16 residues. V was clipped by 1 base and J by 1 base, with 14 bases between them. CDR3 nucleotide sequence: TGCGCCAGCAGCTTGTACAGAATGGGGACCCAAGAGACCCAGTACTTC. It yields the protein CASSLYRMGTQETQYF.

This clonotype was recorded many times. This chain connects TRBV7-2 to TRBJ2-5; possibly TRBD2 for D (6 bases). V shed 8 bases and J shed 4 bases, with 20 bases lying between them. Germline CDR1 and CDR2: SGHTA and FQGNSA. The CDR3 has 15 amino acids. For the CDR3, the DNA is TGTGCCAGCTCAAGAGGGACTCTTAGGGGAGAGACCCAGTACTTC. Amino acids: CASSRGTLRGETQYF.

This clonotype was seen only a few times. The chain uses TRBV15 and TRBJ1-1, with D possibly being TRBD1 (6 bases). V was clipped by 4 bases and J by 5 bases, with 14 bases between them. From germline, CDR1 is LNHNV and CDR2 YYDKDF (reference sequence). This CDR3 comprises 14 residues. This chain's CDR3 is CATSKGGDRTEAFF. The DNA of the CDR3 is TGTGCCACCAGCAAGGGGGGGGATCGGACTGAAGCTTTCTTT.

This clonotype has a count of ten or more. This chain uses TRBV4-3 with TRBJ2-1; no clear D. V was clipped by 0 bases and J by 12 bases, with 9 bases between them. Germline CDR1 LGHNA, CDR2 YSLEER. The CDR3 runs to 12 residues. The CDR3 is CASSQDGVAQFF. The CDR3, as DNA: TGCGCCAGCAGCCAAGATGGAGTGGCGCAGTTCTTC.

This clonotype was picked up many times. The chain is built from TRBV12-3 or TRBV12-4 and TRBJ2-5; 8 bases are shared with TRBD2. The V and J ends lost 2 bases and 0 bases, in that order; junction bases with no gene match: 11. There are 18 residues in the CDR3. The CDR3 DNA sequence: TGTGCCAGCAGTTTAAGACGGCGGGGGGCCTCGTACCAAGAGACCCAGTACTTC. Translated: CASSLRRRGASYQETQYF.